A selection of T cell receptor beta chains follows, all from one sample in a study of blood T cell repertoires in COVID-19. The method was immunoSEQ multiplex PCR; TCRdb's version includes in-frame clones alone and lacks a portion of them. The sample lists some 96,000 clones, roughly 84% occurring once. The material sequenced was peripheral blood. The receptors shown here come from a human donor in a cohort sampled during active COVID-19. Both conserved end residues are part of each CDR3. Each record gives: CDR3 DNA, CDR3 protein, D gene, J gene, clone size, V gene. A D gene is named only where the DNA matches it firmly. The listing skips clone size in some rows; elsewhere it reads once, few, many or a size class.

CDR3 DNA: TGTGCCAGCAGCTTAGCCCCTAGCGGGAGCGGTTACGAGCAGTACTTC
CDR3 protein: CASSLAPSGSGYEQYF
D gene: TRBD2
J gene: TRBJ2-7
clone size: NA
V gene: TRBV7-2

CDR3 DNA: TGTGCCTGGAGTCACCTACCGGGACAGGGTCCTAATGAAAAACTGTTTTTT
CDR3 protein: CAWSHLPGQGPNEKLFF
D gene: TRBD1
J gene: TRBJ1-4
clone size: few
V gene: TRBV30

CDR3 DNA: TGTGCCAGCAGCCAGGGACACTACGAGCAGTACTTC
CDR3 protein: CASSQGHYEQYF
D gene: NA
J gene: TRBJ2-7
clone size: NA
V gene: TRBV6-2/TRBV6-3

CDR3 DNA: TGTGCCAGTAGTATGTCAGGGGAATCACCCCTCCACTTT
CDR3 protein: CASSMSGESPLHF
D gene: NA
J gene: TRBJ1-6
clone size: NA
V gene: TRBV19

CDR3 DNA: TGTGCCATTCGCCAGACTTCCGGGACAGGCACAGATACGCAGTATTTT
CDR3 protein: CAIRQTSGTGTDTQYF
D gene: TRBD1
J gene: TRBJ2-3
clone size: NA
V gene: TRBV6-6

CDR3 DNA: TGTGCCAGCAGTGAAGCGGGTGGGACAGGGAGTAGGGGAGAGCAGTACTTC
CDR3 protein: CASSEAGGTGSRGEQYF
D gene: TRBD1
J gene: TRBJ2-7
clone size: NA
V gene: TRBV2

CDR3 DNA: TGTGCCAGCAGCCCCCGCGGGGATACGCAGTATTTT
CDR3 protein: CASSPRGDTQYF
D gene: NA
J gene: TRBJ2-3
clone size: NA
V gene: TRBV11-2

CDR3 DNA: TGTGCCAGCAGCCTTGGACAGGGCCGGAATGGCTACACCTTC
CDR3 protein: CASSLGQGRNGYTF
D gene: TRBD1
J gene: TRBJ1-2
clone size: few
V gene: TRBV7-9

CDR3 DNA: TGTGCCAGCAGCTTAACCCAGGCGGGGACAGCCTATGGCTACACCTTC
CDR3 protein: CASSLTQAGTAYGYTF
D gene: TRBD1
J gene: TRBJ1-2
clone size: NA
V gene: TRBV7-8

CDR3 DNA: TGTGCCAGCAGTGAAGGAACCCGGACGCAGTATTTT
CDR3 protein: CASSEGTRTQYF
D gene: NA
J gene: TRBJ2-3
clone size: NA
V gene: TRBV6-1

CDR3 DNA: TGTGCCACCAGTGATTACAACCCTGGGACAGGTGGCACAGATACGCAGTATTTT
CDR3 protein: CATSDYNPGTGGTDTQYF
D gene: TRBD1
J gene: TRBJ2-3
clone size: NA
V gene: TRBV24-1

CDR3 DNA: TGTGCCATCAGGCCTGTGGAGGCTGATAATTCACCCCTCCACTTT
CDR3 protein: CAIRPVEADNSPLHF
D gene: NA
J gene: TRBJ1-6
clone size: many
V gene: TRBV10-3

CDR3 DNA: TGTGCCAGCAGCAACAGCGGAAGGCTCACAGATACGCAGTATTTT
CDR3 protein: CASSNSGRLTDTQYF
D gene: NA
J gene: TRBJ2-3
clone size: NA
V gene: TRBV11-2

CDR3 DNA: TGTGCCAGCAGCTTAAGGGACTGGACCCGAGAGACCCAGTACTTC
CDR3 protein: CASSLRDWTRETQYF
D gene: NA
J gene: TRBJ2-5
clone size: NA
V gene: TRBV7-2

CDR3 DNA: TGTGCCAGCAGCGCGGGGGGACTTTCCTACAATGAGCAGTTCTTC
CDR3 protein: CASSAGGLSYNEQFF
D gene: TRBD2
J gene: TRBJ2-1
clone size: NA
V gene: TRBV9

CDR3 DNA: TGTGCCAGCAGTGAAATGTTTGGACAGGGCAATCAGCCCCAGCATTTT
CDR3 protein: CASSEMFGQGNQPQHF
D gene: TRBD1
J gene: TRBJ1-5
clone size: few
V gene: TRBV2

CDR3 DNA: TGTGCCAGCAGCCCGAGTCAAGCGGGAGGTTTCGTGAACACCGGGGAGCTGTTTTTT
CDR3 protein: CASSPSQAGGFVNTGELFF
D gene: TRBD2
J gene: TRBJ2-2
clone size: once
V gene: TRBV7-2

CDR3 DNA: TGTGCCAGCAGACGGTCACAGGGGGTGAACACTGAAGCTTTCTTT
CDR3 protein: CASRRSQGVNTEAFF
D gene: TRBD1
J gene: TRBJ1-1
clone size: NA
V gene: TRBV6-5

CDR3 DNA: TGTGCCTGGAGTGGGGGACACTCAAACGAGCAGTACTTC
CDR3 protein: CAWSGGHSNEQYF
D gene: NA
J gene: TRBJ2-7
clone size: NA
V gene: TRBV30

CDR3 DNA: TGCAGTGCTCCCGCAGGTCGAGAGCAGTTCTTC
CDR3 protein: CSAPAGREQFF
D gene: NA
J gene: TRBJ2-1
clone size: NA
V gene: TRBV20-1

CDR3 DNA: TGTGCCAGCAGCCCCCTAGCGGGGATGTACACCGGGGAGCTGTTTTTT
CDR3 protein: CASSPLAGMYTGELFF
D gene: TRBD2
J gene: TRBJ2-2
clone size: few
V gene: TRBV11-2

CDR3 DNA: TGCAGCGTTGCAGTGCAGGGAAGGGCCGATGAGCAGTTCTTC
CDR3 protein: CSVAVQGRADEQFF
D gene: NA
J gene: TRBJ2-1
clone size: NA
V gene: TRBV29-1

CDR3 DNA: TGTGCCAGCAGTTATTCCCCTAGCGGGCACAATGAGCAGTTCTTC
CDR3 protein: CASSYSPSGHNEQFF
D gene: TRBD2
J gene: TRBJ2-1
clone size: NA
V gene: TRBV6-9

CDR3 DNA: TGCAGCGCGGGGGGGGCCAAAGATACGCAGTATTTT
CDR3 protein: CSAGGAKDTQYF
D gene: TRBD2
J gene: TRBJ2-3
clone size: NA
V gene: TRBV29-1

CDR3 DNA: TGTGCCAGCAGTTTCGGGACAGGGGGCATTGAAGCTTTCTTT
CDR3 protein: CASSFGTGGIEAFF
D gene: TRBD1
J gene: TRBJ1-1
clone size: once
V gene: TRBV6-2/TRBV6-3

CDR3 DNA: TGTGCCAGCAGCGTTCAGGGGAGTGGAGAGACCCAGTACTTC
CDR3 protein: CASSVQGSGETQYF
D gene: NA
J gene: TRBJ2-5
clone size: NA
V gene: TRBV6-5